The rows below give T cell receptor beta chains drawn from one sample of a study of post-analysis software for immune sequencing data. TCRdb passed the PCR reads through MiXCR, listing each CDR3 protein once. The table shows some 890,000 distinct CDR3 sequences, with about 57% occurring only once. Sequencing input: blood. The receptors derive from a girl aged 10-17 years with multiple sclerosis. Both conserved end residues are part of each CDR3. Fields, in order: V gene, J gene, clone size, D gene, CDR3 protein, CDR3 DNA. A D gene is named only where the DNA matches it firmly. Only part of the rows carry a size: once, few, many, or a class if the clone is expanded.

v_call: TRBV10-2
j_call: TRBJ2-7
clone_size: .
d_call: .
cdr3_aa: CASSESAGARYEQYF
cdr3_nt: TGCGCCAGTAGTGAGTCAGCTGGAGCCCGCTACGAGCAGTACTTC

v_call: TRBV6-6
j_call: TRBJ2-7
clone_size: .
d_call: .
cdr3_aa: CASSRPYEQYF
cdr3_nt: TGTGCCAGCAGTCGGCCCTACGAGCAGTACTTC

v_call: TRBV12-3/TRBV12-4
j_call: TRBJ2-1
clone_size: few
d_call: TRBD2
cdr3_aa: CASSHTSGRAFYNEQFF
cdr3_nt: TGTGCCAGCAGTCATACTAGCGGGAGGGCCTTCTACAATGAGCAGTTCTTC

v_call: TRBV20-1
j_call: TRBJ1-6
clone_size: .
d_call: .
cdr3_aa: CSAPEQGRSPLHF
cdr3_nt: TGCAGTGCGCCGGAACAGGGTCGATCACCCCTCCACTTT

v_call: TRBV7-8
j_call: TRBJ2-4
clone_size: .
d_call: TRBD1
cdr3_aa: CASSLETGGSIQYF
cdr3_nt: TGTGCCAGCAGCTTAGAAACAGGGGGAAGCATTCAGTACTTC

v_call: TRBV9
j_call: TRBJ2-5
clone_size: .
d_call: TRBD2
cdr3_aa: CASSVGTSVETQYF
cdr3_nt: TGTGCCAGCAGCGTAGGGACTAGCGTAGAGACCCAGTACTTC

v_call: TRBV25-1
j_call: TRBJ1-2
clone_size: .
d_call: .
cdr3_aa: CASSEGPPEGYTF
cdr3_nt: TGTGCCAGCAGTGAAGGCCCCCCGGAGGGCTACACCTTC

v_call: TRBV4-1
j_call: TRBJ2-3
clone_size: .
d_call: TRBD2
cdr3_aa: CASSHIAGGVPDTQYF
cdr3_nt: TGCGCCAGCAGCCATATAGCGGGAGGGGTCCCAGATACGCAGTATTTT

v_call: TRBV19
j_call: TRBJ1-5
clone_size: .
d_call: .
cdr3_aa: CASSITLLSNQPQHF
cdr3_nt: TGTGCCAGTAGTATAACACTCCTTAGCAATCAGCCCCAGCATTTT

v_call: TRBV6-1
j_call: TRBJ2-1
clone_size: .
d_call: .
cdr3_aa: CASSLTPLPYNEQFF
cdr3_nt: TGTGCCAGCAGTTTGACCCCGCTACCTTACAATGAGCAGTTCTTC

v_call: TRBV4-1
j_call: TRBJ2-5
clone_size: .
d_call: .
cdr3_aa: CASSPDLSGLMKTQYF
cdr3_nt: TGCGCCAGCAGCCCGGACCTGAGCGGGCTCATGAAGACCCAGTACTTC

v_call: TRBV27
j_call: TRBJ1-2
clone_size: few
d_call: .
cdr3_aa: CASSLSRGSYGYTF
cdr3_nt: TGTGCCAGCAGTTTATCAAGGGGGTCCTATGGCTACACCTTC

v_call: TRBV4-1
j_call: TRBJ1-6
clone_size: few
d_call: .
cdr3_aa: CASSQDPGAYNSPLHF
cdr3_nt: TGCGCCAGCAGCCAAGATCCGGGTGCCTATAATTCACCCCTCCACTTT

v_call: TRBV21-1
j_call: TRBJ2-3
clone_size: .
d_call: .
cdr3_aa: CASSAQTETRGNTDTQYF
cdr3_nt: TGTGCCAGCAGCGCCCAAACGGAGACGCGAGGGAACACAGATACGCAGTATTTT

v_call: TRBV7-6
j_call: TRBJ2-1
clone_size: .
d_call: TRBD1
cdr3_aa: CASSPGTAANEQFF
cdr3_nt: TGTGCCAGCAGTCCCGGGACAGCGGCCAATGAGCAGTTCTTC

v_call: TRBV12-3/TRBV12-4
j_call: TRBJ1-1
clone_size: few
d_call: .
cdr3_aa: CASSLIAFNTEAFF
cdr3_nt: TGTGCCAGCAGTTTAATAGCCTTCAACACTGAAGCTTTCTTT

v_call: TRBV7-3
j_call: TRBJ2-1
clone_size: .
d_call: .
cdr3_aa: CASSLNSGGSEQFF
cdr3_nt: TGTGCCAGCAGCTTAAACTCTGGGGGGTCTGAGCAGTTCTTC

v_call: TRBV21-1
j_call: TRBJ2-7
clone_size: few
d_call: .
cdr3_aa: CASTQGPTECEQYF
cdr3_nt: TGTGCCAGCACACAGGGCCCCACTGAGTGCGAGCAGTACTTC

v_call: TRBV29-1
j_call: TRBJ2-6
clone_size: once
d_call: TRBD1
cdr3_aa: CSVEGQGVVLTF
cdr3_nt: TGCAGCGTTGAAGGCCAGGGGGTAGTCCTGACTTTC

v_call: TRBV6-2/TRBV6-3
j_call: TRBJ1-2
clone_size: few
d_call: .
cdr3_aa: CASSYSSRQFYGYTF
cdr3_nt: TGTGCCAGCAGTTACTCGAGTAGGCAGTTCTATGGCTACACCTTC

v_call: TRBV4-1
j_call: TRBJ2-7
clone_size: .
d_call: TRBD2
cdr3_aa: CASSQGKTSGSYYEQYF
cdr3_nt: TGCGCCAGCAGCCAAGGGAAGACTAGCGGGAGTTATTACGAGCAGTACTTC

v_call: TRBV5-1
j_call: TRBJ2-7
clone_size: .
d_call: TRBD1
cdr3_aa: CASSLGRGTGGYEQYF
cdr3_nt: TGCGCCAGCAGCTTGGGGCGTGGGACAGGGGGGTACGAGCAGTACTTC

v_call: TRBV20-1
j_call: TRBJ2-5
clone_size: .
d_call: .
cdr3_aa: CSAQTGEQETQYF
cdr3_nt: TGCAGTGCTCAGACGGGAGAACAAGAGACCCAGTACTTC

v_call: TRBV3-1
j_call: TRBJ2-1
clone_size: few
d_call: .
cdr3_aa: CASSQVTNEQFF
cdr3_nt: TGTGCCAGCAGCCAAGTAACCAATGAGCAGTTCTTC

v_call: TRBV5-1
j_call: TRBJ2-1
clone_size: .
d_call: .
cdr3_aa: CASSLVAYNEQFF
cdr3_nt: TGCGCCAGCAGCTTGGTGGCGTACAATGAGCAGTTCTTC

v_call: TRBV13
j_call: TRBJ1-2
clone_size: .
d_call: .
cdr3_aa: CASSDPDGFYGYTF
cdr3_nt: TGTGCCAGCAGCGACCCGGACGGGTTCTATGGCTACACCTTC

v_call: TRBV29-1
j_call: TRBJ2-3
clone_size: .
d_call: TRBD2
cdr3_aa: CSVGREGLSTDTQYF
cdr3_nt: TGCAGCGTGGGGCGGGAGGGCCTCAGCACAGATACGCAGTATTTT

v_call: TRBV5-1
j_call: TRBJ2-3
clone_size: .
d_call: .
cdr3_aa: CASSSELGITQYF
cdr3_nt: TGCGCCAGCAGCTCAGAACTGGGCATTACGCAGTATTTT

v_call: TRBV12-5
j_call: TRBJ2-1
clone_size: .
d_call: TRBD2
cdr3_aa: CASGLSSGYNEQFF
cdr3_nt: TGTGCTAGTGGTTTGTCTAGCGGGTACAATGAGCAGTTCTTC

v_call: TRBV5-1
j_call: TRBJ2-1
clone_size: .
d_call: .
cdr3_aa: CASSSASDSSYNEQFF
cdr3_nt: TGCGCCAGCAGCTCCGCTAGCGACAGCTCCTACAATGAGCAGTTCTTC

v_call: TRBV5-1
j_call: TRBJ1-1
clone_size: many
d_call: .
cdr3_aa: CASSGRIGTEAFF
cdr3_nt: TGCGCCAGCAGCGGACGGATAGGCACTGAAGCTTTCTTT

v_call: TRBV7-9
j_call: TRBJ2-5
clone_size: few
d_call: TRBD2
cdr3_aa: CASSSASGRAETQYF
cdr3_nt: TGTGCCAGCAGCTCTGCTAGCGGGAGAGCGGAGACCCAGTACTTC

v_call: TRBV5-1
j_call: TRBJ2-1
clone_size: .
d_call: TRBD2
cdr3_aa: CASSFAAGGQVNEQFF
cdr3_nt: TGCGCCAGCAGCTTCGCCGCGGGGGGGCAAGTCAATGAGCAGTTCTTC

v_call: TRBV10-3
j_call: TRBJ2-7
clone_size: few
d_call: .
cdr3_aa: CAISESGGGPAYEQYF
cdr3_nt: TGTGCCATCAGTGAGTCAGGTGGGGGACCTGCCTACGAGCAGTACTTC

v_call: TRBV6-6
j_call: TRBJ1-2
clone_size: .
d_call: .
cdr3_aa: CASTLAGGYTF
cdr3_nt: TGTGCCAGCACCCTAGCAGGGGGCTACACCTTC

v_call: TRBV20-1
j_call: TRBJ2-5
clone_size: .
d_call: TRBD2
cdr3_aa: CSASPLAGVTLGETQYF
cdr3_nt: TGCAGTGCTAGCCCACTAGCGGGAGTCACTTTGGGAGAGACCCAGTACTTC

v_call: TRBV2
j_call: TRBJ1-6
clone_size: .
d_call: .
cdr3_aa: CASSGEGGSSPLHF
cdr3_nt: TGTGCCAGCAGTGGTGAGGGAGGTAGTTCACCCCTCCACTTT

v_call: TRBV12-3/TRBV12-4
j_call: TRBJ2-5
clone_size: .
d_call: .
cdr3_aa: CASSLTAPKGETQYF
cdr3_nt: TGTGCCAGCAGTTTGACAGCCCCGAAGGGAGAGACCCAGTACTTC

v_call: TRBV7-9
j_call: TRBJ2-5
clone_size: .
d_call: TRBD2
cdr3_aa: CASSSPGLAADNEQYF
cdr3_nt: TGTGCCAGCTCCTCGCCGGGACTAGCGGCAGACAATGAGCAGTACTTC

v_call: TRBV19
j_call: TRBJ2-1
clone_size: few
d_call: TRBD2
cdr3_aa: CASSIVLAVSEQFF
cdr3_nt: TGTGCCAGTAGTATTGTCCTAGCGGTTAGTGAGCAGTTCTTC

v_call: TRBV20-1
j_call: TRBJ1-5
clone_size: few
d_call: .
cdr3_aa: CSASNGDQPQHF
cdr3_nt: TGCAGTGCTTCTAACGGGGATCAGCCCCAGCATTTT

v_call: TRBV20-1
j_call: TRBJ2-5
clone_size: .
d_call: .
cdr3_aa: CSARSRTQETQYF
cdr3_nt: TGCAGTGCCCGGAGCCGTACCCAAGAGACCCAGTACTTC

v_call: TRBV20-1
j_call: TRBJ2-6
clone_size: few
d_call: .
cdr3_aa: CSAKISGANVLTF
cdr3_nt: TGCAGTGCTAAGATCTCTGGGGCCAACGTCCTGACTTTC

v_call: TRBV15
j_call: TRBJ2-3
clone_size: many
d_call: .
cdr3_aa: CATSREPDTQYF
cdr3_nt: TGTGCCACCAGCAGAGAACCAGATACGCAGTATTTT

v_call: TRBV29-1
j_call: TRBJ1-2
clone_size: few
d_call: .
cdr3_aa: CSTSPGRGYGYTF
cdr3_nt: TGCAGCACATCCCCGGGACGGGGCTATGGCTACACCTTC

v_call: TRBV29-1
j_call: TRBJ1-1
clone_size: .
d_call: .
cdr3_aa: CSVERSIEPEAFF
cdr3_nt: TGCAGCGTTGAACGGTCCATTGAACCTGAAGCTTTCTTT

v_call: TRBV4-1
j_call: TRBJ2-3
clone_size: .
d_call: .
cdr3_aa: CASSHAEADTDTQYF
cdr3_nt: TGCGCCAGCAGCCATGCGGAAGCGGACACAGATACGCAGTATTTT

v_call: TRBV29-1
j_call: TRBJ2-7
clone_size: .
d_call: .
cdr3_aa: CSVRRRTSRIEQYF
cdr3_nt: TGCAGCGTTAGAAGACGTACCTCCCGCATCGAGCAGTACTTC

v_call: TRBV7-2
j_call: TRBJ2-5
clone_size: once
d_call: TRBD1
cdr3_aa: CASSRFGGQGTQETQYF
cdr3_nt: TGTGCCAGCAGCCGCTTCGGGGGACAGGGGACTCAAGAGACCCAGTACTTC

v_call: TRBV20-1
j_call: TRBJ2-1
clone_size: once
d_call: .
cdr3_aa: CSASFAVNNEQFF
cdr3_nt: TGCAGTGCTAGCTTTGCGGTAAACAATGAGCAGTTCTTC

v_call: TRBV5-1
j_call: TRBJ2-4
clone_size: few
d_call: .
cdr3_aa: CASSLEAAGTWQYF
cdr3_nt: TGCGCCAGCAGCTTGGAGGCAGCGGGCACCTGGCAGTACTTC

v_call: TRBV12-3/TRBV12-4
j_call: TRBJ2-7
clone_size: few
d_call: .
cdr3_aa: CASRDRGAFYEQYF
cdr3_nt: TGTGCCAGCAGAGATAGGGGGGCCTTCTACGAGCAGTACTTC

v_call: TRBV20-1
j_call: TRBJ2-7
clone_size: few
d_call: .
cdr3_aa: CSARGPFDYEQYF
cdr3_nt: TGCAGTGCTAGAGGCCCGTTCGACTACGAGCAGTACTTC

v_call: TRBV20-1
j_call: TRBJ1-2
clone_size: .
d_call: .
cdr3_aa: CSALPRVDGYTF
cdr3_nt: TGCAGTGCTCTCCCCAGGGTTGATGGCTACACCTTC

v_call: TRBV20-1
j_call: TRBJ2-7
clone_size: many
d_call: .
cdr3_aa: CSARDPSTEYGEQYF
cdr3_nt: TGCAGTGCTAGAGATCCCTCAACTGAGTATGGCGAGCAGTACTTC

v_call: TRBV6-1
j_call: TRBJ2-1
clone_size: .
d_call: TRBD1
cdr3_aa: CASRLAPGTAFDNEQFF
cdr3_nt: TGTGCCAGCAGGCTCGCCCCCGGGACAGCTTTTGACAATGAGCAGTTCTTC

v_call: TRBV6-5
j_call: TRBJ2-1
clone_size: .
d_call: TRBD2
cdr3_aa: CAFLGLAGDADEQFF
cdr3_nt: TGTGCCTTCTTGGGGCTAGCGGGAGATGCCGATGAGCAGTTCTTC

v_call: TRBV5-5
j_call: TRBJ2-2
clone_size: .
d_call: .
cdr3_aa: CASSLKSTGERFF
cdr3_nt: TGTGCCAGCAGCCTGAAGAGCACCGGGGAGCGGTTTTTT

v_call: TRBV6-2/TRBV6-3
j_call: TRBJ2-7
clone_size: few
d_call: .
cdr3_aa: CASTPAYEQYF
cdr3_nt: TGTGCCAGCACCCCTGCCTACGAGCAGTACTTC